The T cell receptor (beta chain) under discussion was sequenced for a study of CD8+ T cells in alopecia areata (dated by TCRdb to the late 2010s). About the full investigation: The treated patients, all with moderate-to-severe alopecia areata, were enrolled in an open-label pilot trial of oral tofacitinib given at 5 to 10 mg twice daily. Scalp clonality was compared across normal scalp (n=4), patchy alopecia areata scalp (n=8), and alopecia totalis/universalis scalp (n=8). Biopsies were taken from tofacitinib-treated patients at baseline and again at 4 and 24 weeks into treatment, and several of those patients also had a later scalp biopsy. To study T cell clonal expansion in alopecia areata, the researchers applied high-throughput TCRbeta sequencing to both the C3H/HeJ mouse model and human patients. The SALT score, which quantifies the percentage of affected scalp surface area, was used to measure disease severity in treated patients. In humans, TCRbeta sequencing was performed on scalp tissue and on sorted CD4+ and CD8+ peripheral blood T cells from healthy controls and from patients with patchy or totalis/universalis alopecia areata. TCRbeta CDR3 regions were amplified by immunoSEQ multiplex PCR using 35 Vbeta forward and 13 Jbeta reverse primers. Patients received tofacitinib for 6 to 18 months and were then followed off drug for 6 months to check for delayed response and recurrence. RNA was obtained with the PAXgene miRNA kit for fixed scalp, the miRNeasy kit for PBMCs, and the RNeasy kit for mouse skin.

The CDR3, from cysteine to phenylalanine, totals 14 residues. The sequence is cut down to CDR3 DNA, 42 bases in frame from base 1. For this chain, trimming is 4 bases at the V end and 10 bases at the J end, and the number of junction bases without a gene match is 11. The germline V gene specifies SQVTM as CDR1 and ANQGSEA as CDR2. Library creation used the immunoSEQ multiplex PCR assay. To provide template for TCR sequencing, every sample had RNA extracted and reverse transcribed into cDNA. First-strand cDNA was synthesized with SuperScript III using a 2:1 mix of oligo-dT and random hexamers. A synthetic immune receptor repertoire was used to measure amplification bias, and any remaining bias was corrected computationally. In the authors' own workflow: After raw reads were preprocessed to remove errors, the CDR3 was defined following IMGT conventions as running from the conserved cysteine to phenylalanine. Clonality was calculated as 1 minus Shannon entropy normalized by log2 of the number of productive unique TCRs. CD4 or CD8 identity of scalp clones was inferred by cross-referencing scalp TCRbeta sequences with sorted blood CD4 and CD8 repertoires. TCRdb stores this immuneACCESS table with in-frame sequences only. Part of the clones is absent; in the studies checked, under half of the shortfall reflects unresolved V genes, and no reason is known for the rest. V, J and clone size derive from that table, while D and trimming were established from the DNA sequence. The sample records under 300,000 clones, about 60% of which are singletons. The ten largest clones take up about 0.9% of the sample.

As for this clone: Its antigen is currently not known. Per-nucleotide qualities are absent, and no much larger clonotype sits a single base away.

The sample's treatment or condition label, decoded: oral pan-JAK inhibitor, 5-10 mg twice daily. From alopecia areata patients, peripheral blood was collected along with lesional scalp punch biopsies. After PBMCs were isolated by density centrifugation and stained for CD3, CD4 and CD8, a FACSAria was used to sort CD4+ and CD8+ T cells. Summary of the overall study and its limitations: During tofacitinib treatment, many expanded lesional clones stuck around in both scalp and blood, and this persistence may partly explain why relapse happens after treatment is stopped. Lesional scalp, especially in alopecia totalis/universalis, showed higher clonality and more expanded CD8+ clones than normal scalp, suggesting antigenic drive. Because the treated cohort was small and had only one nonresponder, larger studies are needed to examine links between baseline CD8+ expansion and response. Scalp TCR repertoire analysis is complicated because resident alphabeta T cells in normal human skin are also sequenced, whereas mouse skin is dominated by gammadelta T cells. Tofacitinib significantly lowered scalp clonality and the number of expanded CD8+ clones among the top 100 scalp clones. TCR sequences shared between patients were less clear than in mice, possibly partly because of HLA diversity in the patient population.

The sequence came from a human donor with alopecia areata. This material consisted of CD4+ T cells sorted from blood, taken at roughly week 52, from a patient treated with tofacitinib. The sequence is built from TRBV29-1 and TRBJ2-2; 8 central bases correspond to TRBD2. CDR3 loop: CSVAGGARYEELFF. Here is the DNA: TGCAGCGTTGCGGGGGGGGCCCGGTACGAGGAGCTGTTTTTT.